This TCR beta chain was identified in a study of post-analysis software for immune sequencing data. Points from the study as a whole: Four to six TRBV segments were more frequent in patients than controls; TRBV5-6, TRBV5-1 and TRBV20-1 belonged to this group. Significantly lower normalized Chao1 diversity was seen in multiple sclerosis patients than in controls.

Notes on this clonotype: Its antigen is currently unknown. A read error may produce the germline difference seen at one junction end.

Looked up from germline, CDR1 is KGHDR and CDR2 is SFDVKD. This CDR3 has 19 residues. Included in the TCR beta cDNA libraries were unique molecular identifiers. One entry per CDR3 protein, called by TCRdb with MiXCR from the PCR reads. This table has approximately 570,000 distinct CDR3 sequences, roughly 45% appearing once. The sample was blood. The sequence was collected from a girl aged 10 to 17 with multiple sclerosis. V gene TRBV24-1 combines with J gene TRBJ2-1, with D maybe TRBD1 (5 bases). CDR3 in DNA: TGCGCCACCAGTGACCACCCAGGGCAGGGCGTTAGCTCCTACAATGAGCAGTTCTTC. The encoded protein is CATSDHPGQGVSSYNEQFF.